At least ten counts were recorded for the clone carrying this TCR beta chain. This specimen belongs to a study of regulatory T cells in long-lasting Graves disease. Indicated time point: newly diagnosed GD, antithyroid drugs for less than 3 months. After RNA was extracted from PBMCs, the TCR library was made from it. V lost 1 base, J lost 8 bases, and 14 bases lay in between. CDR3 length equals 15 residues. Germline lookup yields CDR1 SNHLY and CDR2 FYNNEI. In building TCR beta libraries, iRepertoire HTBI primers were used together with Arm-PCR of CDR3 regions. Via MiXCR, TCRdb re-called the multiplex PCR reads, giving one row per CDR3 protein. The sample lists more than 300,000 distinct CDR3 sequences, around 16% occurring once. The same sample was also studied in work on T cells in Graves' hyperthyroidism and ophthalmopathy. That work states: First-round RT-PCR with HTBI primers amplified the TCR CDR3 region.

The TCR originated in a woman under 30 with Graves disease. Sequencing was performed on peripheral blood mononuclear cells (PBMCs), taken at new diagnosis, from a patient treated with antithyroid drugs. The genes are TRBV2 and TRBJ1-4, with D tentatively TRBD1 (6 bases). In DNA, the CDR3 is TGTGCCAGCAGTGAAGTGGGGCTTAGGGGGGAAAAACTGTTTTTT. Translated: CASSEVGLRGEKLFF.